Sequencing of this T cell receptor (beta chain) was carried out in a study of spatial heterogeneity in lung cancer. Study in general: Where available, sequencing covered follow-up PBMC samples, taken at a median of roughly two years after resection.

This clonotype was counted many times. Time point reported: blood at routine non-recurrence follow-up after resection. Whole RNA was taken from tumor, nontumor lung or frozen PBMC; it was then sequenced unsorted. TCRdb used MiXCR to reprocess the 5' RACE reads, holding one entry per CDR3 protein. The table shows under 30,000 distinct CDR3 sequences, with about 6% occurring only once. The receptor was derived from a male donor with early-stage non-small cell lung cancer. Material: PBMCs, obtained at follow-up.

This chain's CDR3 is CASMRGTSGIQETQYF. Written as DNA, the CDR3 is TGTGCCAGCATGCGAGGGACTAGCGGGATCCAAGAGACCCAGTACTTC. This rearrangement joins TRBV2 to TRBJ2-5; TRBD2 matches at 13 bases. CDR3 length: 16 residues. In germline, CDR1 is SNHLY, CDR2 FYNNEI. V shed 7 bases, J shed 1 base, and the junction held 6 bases outside the gene matches.